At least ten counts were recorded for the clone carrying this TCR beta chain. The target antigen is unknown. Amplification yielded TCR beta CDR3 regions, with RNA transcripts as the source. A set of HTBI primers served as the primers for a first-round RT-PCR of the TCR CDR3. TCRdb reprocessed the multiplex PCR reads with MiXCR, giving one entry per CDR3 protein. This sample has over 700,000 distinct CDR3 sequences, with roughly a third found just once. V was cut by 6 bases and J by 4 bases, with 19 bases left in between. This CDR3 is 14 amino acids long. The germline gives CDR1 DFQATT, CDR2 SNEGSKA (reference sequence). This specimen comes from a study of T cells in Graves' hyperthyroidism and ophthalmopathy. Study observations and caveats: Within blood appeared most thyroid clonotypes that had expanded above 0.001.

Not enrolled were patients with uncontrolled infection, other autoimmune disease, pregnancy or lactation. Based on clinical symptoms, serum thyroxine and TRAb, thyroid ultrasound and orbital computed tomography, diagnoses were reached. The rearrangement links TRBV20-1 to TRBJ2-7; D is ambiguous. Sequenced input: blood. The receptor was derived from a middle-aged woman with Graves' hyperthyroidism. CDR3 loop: CSADTSPAGYEQYF. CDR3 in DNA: TGCAGTGCCGACACCAGCCCAGCAGGTTACGAGCAGTACTTC.